The present TCR beta chain was sequenced within a study of control samples from healthy donors and cancer patients. This clone occurred once. With V trimmed by 5 bases and J by 5 bases, 6 bases remained unmatched. The CDR3 is made up of 15 amino acids. Germline assignment: CDR1 SEHNR and CDR2 FQNEAQ (reference sequence). The repertoire was sequenced with immunoSEQ multiplex PCR; TCRdb's copy has only in-frame clones and lacks some. The profile shows more than 95,000 clones, approximately 90% of them singletons. Material for sequencing was PBMCs. The sequence came from a man aged 55 to 70 with lung cancer. The rearrangement joins TRBV7-9 to TRBJ2-1, with TRBD2 matching over 10 bases. This CDR3 reads CASSLPSGGHNEQFF. The CDR3 DNA is TGTGCCAGCAGCCTTCCTAGCGGGGGTCACAATGAGCAGTTCTTC. Combining the CDR3 with reference TRBV7-9 and TRBJ2-1 gives the whole variable domain DTGVSQNPRHKITKRGQNVTFRCDPISEHNRLYWYRQTLGQGPEFLTYFQNEAQLEKSRLLSDRFSAERPKGSFSTLEIQRTEQGDSAMYLCASSLPSGGHNEQFFGPGTRLTVL.